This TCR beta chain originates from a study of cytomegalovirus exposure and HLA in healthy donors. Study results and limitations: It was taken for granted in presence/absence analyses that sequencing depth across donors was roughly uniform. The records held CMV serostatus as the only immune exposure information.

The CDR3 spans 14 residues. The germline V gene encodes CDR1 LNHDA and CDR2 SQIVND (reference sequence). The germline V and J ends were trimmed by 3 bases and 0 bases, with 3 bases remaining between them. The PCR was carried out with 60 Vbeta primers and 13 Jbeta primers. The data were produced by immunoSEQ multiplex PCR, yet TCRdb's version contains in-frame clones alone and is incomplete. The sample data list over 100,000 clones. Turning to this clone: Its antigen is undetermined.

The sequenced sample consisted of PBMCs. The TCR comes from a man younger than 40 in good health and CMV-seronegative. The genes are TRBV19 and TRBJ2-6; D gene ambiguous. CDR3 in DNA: TGTGCCAGTAGTATCCACTCTGGGGCCAACGTCCTGACTTTC. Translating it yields CASSIHSGANVLTF. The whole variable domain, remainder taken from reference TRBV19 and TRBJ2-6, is DGGITQSPKYLFRKEGQNVTLSCEQNLNHDAMYWYRQDPGQGLRLIYYSQIVNDFQKGDIAEGYSVSREKKESFPLTVTSAQKNPTAFYLCASSIHSGANVLTFGAGSRLTVL.